This T cell receptor beta chain was sequenced during a study of early T cells in non-severe SARS-CoV-2 infection. This clonotype was counted ten times or more. V lost 3 bases and J lost 4, with 7 bases in between. CDR3 length equals 13 residues. Germline-derived CDR1 and CDR2 are WNHNN and SYGVQD (reference sequence). Using its own MiXCR run on the 5' RACE reads, TCRdb lists one record per CDR3 protein. This sample carries approximately 66,000 distinct CDR3 sequences, roughly an eighth of them seen once, and the ten largest clones take around 4.5%. The receptor was isolated from an adult who was a healthcare worker with PCR-confirmed SARS-CoV-2 infection or an uninfected control (not recorded which). The chain joins TRBV10-1 to TRBJ2-1; no firm D call. Sequencing was done on a sample of whole blood. The CDR3 reads CASSETQYNEQFF. CDR3 in DNA: TGCGCCAGCAGTGAAACACAGTACAATGAGCAGTTCTTC.